The clone carrying this T cell receptor (beta chain) was found a few times. The record originates from a study of patients and donors after allogeneic stem cell transplantation. From the RT-PCR reads, TCRdb called clonotypes with MiXCR, one entry per CDR3 protein. The repertoire consists of a few hundred thousand distinct CDR3 sequences, with less than 15% occurring once and the leading ten covering around 10%. Material for sequencing was blood, either unsorted or a sorted T cell fraction (not recorded which). The sequence was collected from a human donor who was either an allogeneic HSCT recipient or a stem cell or donor lymphocyte infusion donor (not recorded which). It is not recorded whose cells these are; they may come from a transplant donor.

This CDR3 reads CASSARELNRYGYTF. DNA of the CDR3: TGTGCCAGCAGCGCCCGGGAGCTCAATCGCTATGGCTACACCTTC. The chain joins TRBV7-8 to TRBJ1-2; no definite D call. This CDR3 contains 15 residues. With 5 bases removed from V and 4 bases from J, the gap between germline ends came to 17 bases. Germline assignment: CDR1 SGHVS and CDR2 FQNEAQ.